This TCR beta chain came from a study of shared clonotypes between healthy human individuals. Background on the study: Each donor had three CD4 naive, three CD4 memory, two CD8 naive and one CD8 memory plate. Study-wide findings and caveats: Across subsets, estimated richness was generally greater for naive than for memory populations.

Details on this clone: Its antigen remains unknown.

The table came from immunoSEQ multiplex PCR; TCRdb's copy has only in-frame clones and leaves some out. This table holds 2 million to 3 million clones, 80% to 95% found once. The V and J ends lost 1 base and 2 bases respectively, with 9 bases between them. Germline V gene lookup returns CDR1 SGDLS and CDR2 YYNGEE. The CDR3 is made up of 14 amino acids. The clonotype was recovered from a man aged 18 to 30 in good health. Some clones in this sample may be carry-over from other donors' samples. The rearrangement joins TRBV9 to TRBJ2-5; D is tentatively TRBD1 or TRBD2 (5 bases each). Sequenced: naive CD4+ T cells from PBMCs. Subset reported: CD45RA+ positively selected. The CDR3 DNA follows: TGTGCCAGCAGCGTACTTGGGGGACAAGAGACCCAGTACTTC. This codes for CASSVLGGQETQYF.